This TCR beta chain is drawn from a study of shared T cell receptors in the human thymus. The germline gives CDR1 SGHNT, CDR2 YYREEE (reference sequence). The CDR3 covers 14 residues. V lost 6 bases, J lost 5 bases, and 9 bases stayed unmatched. Sequencing was performed with immunoSEQ multiplex PCR; in TCRdb, only in-frame clones are kept and a portion is missing. Among 500,000 to 550,000 clones listed, roughly 74% were seen once. The sample was also linked to a second study, of human thymus T cells. That paper notes: Donors consisted of healthy Finnish infants (having corrective surgery for congenital heart defects). Corrective cardiac operations yielded the resected thymus tissue. There appeared to be biased usage of V and J genes in thymic and blood repertoires. Thymic TCR repertoires of unrelated people reportedly overlapped highly.

The source of this sequence is a boy in the first two years of life with a congenital heart defect. The chain has TRBV5-4 and TRBJ2-5; TRBD1 aligns across 8 bases. Sequencing used thymocytes. The DNA of the CDR3 is TGTGCCAGCACCCTGGGGCAGGGGGCGGAGACCCAGTACTTC. This sequence encodes CASTLGQGAETQYF.